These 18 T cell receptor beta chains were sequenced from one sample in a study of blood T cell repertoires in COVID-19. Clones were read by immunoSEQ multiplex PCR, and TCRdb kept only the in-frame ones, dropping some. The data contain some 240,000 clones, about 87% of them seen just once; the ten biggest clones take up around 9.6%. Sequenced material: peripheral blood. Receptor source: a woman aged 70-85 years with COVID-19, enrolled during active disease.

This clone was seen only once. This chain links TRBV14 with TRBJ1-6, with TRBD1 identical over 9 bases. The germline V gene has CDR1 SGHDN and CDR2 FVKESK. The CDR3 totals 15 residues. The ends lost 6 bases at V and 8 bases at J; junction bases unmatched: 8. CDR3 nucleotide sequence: TGTGCCAGCAGTTCCGGGACAGGGTGGTATTCACCCCTCCACTTT. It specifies CASSSGTGWYSPLHF.

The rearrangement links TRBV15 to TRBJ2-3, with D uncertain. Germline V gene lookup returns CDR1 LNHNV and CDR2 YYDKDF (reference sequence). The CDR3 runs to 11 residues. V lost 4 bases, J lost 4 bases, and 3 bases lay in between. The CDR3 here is CATSTADTQYF. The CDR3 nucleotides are TGTGCCACCAGCACCGCAGATACGCAGTATTTT.

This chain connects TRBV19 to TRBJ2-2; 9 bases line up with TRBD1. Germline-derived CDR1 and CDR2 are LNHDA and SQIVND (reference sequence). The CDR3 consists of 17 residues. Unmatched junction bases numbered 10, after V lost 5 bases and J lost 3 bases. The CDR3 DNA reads TGTGCCAGTAGTCCCGGGACAGGGTTAGTGGACACCGGGGAGCTGTTTTTT. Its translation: CASSPGTGLVDTGELFF.

The CDR3 bases are TGCGCCAGCAGCTTGGGCGGGACTAACTCCTACGAGCAGTACTTC. It translates to CASSLGGTNSYEQYF. The chain uses TRBV5-1 and TRBJ2-7, with 7 bases matching TRBD2. The CDR3 is 15 residues long. Germline V gene data show CDR1 as SGHRS and CDR2 as YFSETQ. The ends lost 0 bases at V and 0 bases at J; junction bases unmatched: 3.

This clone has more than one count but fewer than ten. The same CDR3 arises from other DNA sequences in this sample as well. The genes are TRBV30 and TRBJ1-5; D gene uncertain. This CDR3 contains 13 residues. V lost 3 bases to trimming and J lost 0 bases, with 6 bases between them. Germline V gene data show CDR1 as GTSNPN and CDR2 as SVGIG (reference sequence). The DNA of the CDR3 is TGTGCCTGGAGCCCTAATAGCAATCAGCCCCAGCATTTT. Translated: CAWSPNSNQPQHF. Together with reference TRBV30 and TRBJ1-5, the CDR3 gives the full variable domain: SQTIHQWPATLVQPVGSPLSLECTVEGTSNPNLYWYRQAAGRGLQLLFYSVGIGQISSEVPQNLSASRPQDRQFILSSKKLLLSDSGFYLCAWSPNSNQPQHFGDGTRLSIL.

The DNA of the CDR3 is TGTGCCAGCAGGCGCGGGACAGGGGGCGGTCGTGGCTACACCTTC. It encodes CASRRGTGGGRGYTF. The V gene is TRBV28, the J gene TRBJ1-2, with TRBD1 matching 12 bases. This CDR3 has 15 residues. Unmatched junction bases numbered 9, after V lost 6 bases and J lost 7 bases. CDR1 is MDHEN, CDR2 SYDVKM, per germline.

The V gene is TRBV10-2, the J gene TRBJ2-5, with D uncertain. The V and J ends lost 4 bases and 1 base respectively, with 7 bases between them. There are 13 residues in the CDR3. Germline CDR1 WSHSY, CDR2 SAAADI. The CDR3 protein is CASSGLLQETQYF. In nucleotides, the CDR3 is TGCGCCAGCAGTGGACTTCTCCAAGAGACCCAGTACTTC.

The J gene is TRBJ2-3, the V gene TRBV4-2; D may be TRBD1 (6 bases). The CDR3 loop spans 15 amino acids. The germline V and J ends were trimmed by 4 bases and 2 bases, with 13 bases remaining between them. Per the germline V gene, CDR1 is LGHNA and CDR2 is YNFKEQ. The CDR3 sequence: CASSLRDTHTDTQYF. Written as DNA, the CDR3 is TGTGCCAGCAGCCTCCGGGACACCCACACAGATACGCAGTATTTT.

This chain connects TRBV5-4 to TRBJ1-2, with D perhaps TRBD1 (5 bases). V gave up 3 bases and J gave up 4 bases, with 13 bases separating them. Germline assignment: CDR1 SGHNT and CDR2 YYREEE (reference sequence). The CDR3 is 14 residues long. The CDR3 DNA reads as TGTGCCAGCAGCTCTCGGACGGGACTCTATGGCTACACCTTC. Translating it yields CASSSRTGLYGYTF. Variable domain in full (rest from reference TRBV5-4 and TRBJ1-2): ETGVTQSPTHLIKTRGQQVTLRCSSQSGHNTVSWYQQALGQGPQFIFQYYREEENGRGNFPPRFSGLQFPNYSSELNVNALELDDSALYLCASSSRTGLYGYTFGSGTRLTVV.

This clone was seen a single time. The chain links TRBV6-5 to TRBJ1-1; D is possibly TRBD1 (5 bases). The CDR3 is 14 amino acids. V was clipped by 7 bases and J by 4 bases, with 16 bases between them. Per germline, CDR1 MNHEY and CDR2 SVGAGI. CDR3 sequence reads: CASNSWGRTTEAFF. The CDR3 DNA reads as TGTGCCAGCAACTCATGGGGCCGAACCACTGAAGCTTTCTTT.

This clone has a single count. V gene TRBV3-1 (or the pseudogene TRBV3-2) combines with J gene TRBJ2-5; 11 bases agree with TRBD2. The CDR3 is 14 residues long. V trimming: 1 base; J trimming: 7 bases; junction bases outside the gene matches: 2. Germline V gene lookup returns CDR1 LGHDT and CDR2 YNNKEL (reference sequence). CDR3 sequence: CASSQASGRSTQYF. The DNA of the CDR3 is TGTGCCAGCAGCCAAGCTAGCGGGAGGTCGACCCAGTACTTC.

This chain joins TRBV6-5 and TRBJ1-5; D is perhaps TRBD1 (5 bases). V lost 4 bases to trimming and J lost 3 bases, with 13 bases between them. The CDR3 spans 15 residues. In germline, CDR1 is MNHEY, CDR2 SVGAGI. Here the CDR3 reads CASSSTDSNNQPQHF. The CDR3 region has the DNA TGTGCCAGCAGTTCCACAGACAGTAACAATCAGCCCCAGCATTTT.

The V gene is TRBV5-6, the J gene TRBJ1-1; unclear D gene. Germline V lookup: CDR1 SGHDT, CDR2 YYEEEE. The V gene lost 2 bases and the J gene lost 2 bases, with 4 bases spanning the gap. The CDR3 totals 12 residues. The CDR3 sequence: CASSLQNTEAFF. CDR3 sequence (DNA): TGTGCCAGCAGCTTACAAAACACTGAAGCTTTCTTT.

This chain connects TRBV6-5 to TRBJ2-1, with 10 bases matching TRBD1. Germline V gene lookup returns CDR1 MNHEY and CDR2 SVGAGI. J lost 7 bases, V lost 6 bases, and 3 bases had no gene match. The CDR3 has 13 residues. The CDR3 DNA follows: TGTGCCAGCAGAAGACAGGGGGCAAATGAGCAGTTCTTC. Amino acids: CASRRQGANEQFF.

The CDR3 DNA reads as TGCGCCAGCAGCCAAGATCAAGCAGGCGGGGAGACCCAGTACTTC. This sequence encodes CASSQDQAGGETQYF. The chain carries TRBV4-1 and TRBJ2-5; D perhaps matches TRBD2 (5 bases). Germline lookup yields CDR1 MGHRA and CDR2 YSYEKL. The length of the CDR3 is 15 residues. Trimming shortened V by 0 bases and J by 5 bases, and 13 bases separated the two germline ends.

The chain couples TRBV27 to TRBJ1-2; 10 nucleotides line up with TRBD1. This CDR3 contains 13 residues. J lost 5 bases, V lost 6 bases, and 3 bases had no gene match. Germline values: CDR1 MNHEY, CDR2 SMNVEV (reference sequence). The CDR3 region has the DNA TGTGCCAGCAGGGGACAGGGGACGTATGGCTACACCTTC. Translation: CASRGQGTYGYTF.

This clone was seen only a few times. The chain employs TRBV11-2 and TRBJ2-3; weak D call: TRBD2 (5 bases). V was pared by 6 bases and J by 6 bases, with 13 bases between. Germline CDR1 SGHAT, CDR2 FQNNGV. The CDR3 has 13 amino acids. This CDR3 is CASRPNLADTQYF. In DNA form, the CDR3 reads TGTGCCAGCAGACCTAACCTAGCCGATACGCAGTATTTT.

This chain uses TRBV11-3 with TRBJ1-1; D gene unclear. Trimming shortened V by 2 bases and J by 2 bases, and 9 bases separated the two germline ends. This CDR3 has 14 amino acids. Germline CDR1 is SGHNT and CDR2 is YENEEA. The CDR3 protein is CASSLSGQNTEAFF. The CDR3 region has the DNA TGTGCCAGCAGCTTATCAGGCCAAAACACTGAAGCTTTCTTT.